The clone carrying this T cell receptor (beta chain) has more than one count but fewer than ten. Antigen unknown. This specimen belongs to a study of blood T cells in healthy people across ages. Per the germline V gene, CDR1 is SGDLS and CDR2 is YYNGEE. The CDR3 contains 16 residues. Together with a sample-barcoded 5' primer, a J-beta primer mix was included in a second PCR lasting 7 to 11 cycles. Via MiXCR, TCRdb re-called the 5' RACE reads, giving one row per CDR3 protein. The sample includes fewer than 1,200,000 distinct CDR3 sequences, approximately 26% of them seen just once. Points from the study as a whole: Strong correlation was found linking TCR beta diversity to naive T cell percentage. When set beside aged donors, long-lived donors presented more naive CD4+ cells and higher diversity.

This same sample was also part of a study on T cells of mothers and their children.

The receptor comes from a girl aged 2 to 10 in good health. What was sequenced was blood. The V call is TRBV9, the J call TRBJ2-5; the match to TRBD1 covers 7 bases. The closer fit of TRBJ2-1 to the DNA end suggests the J call may be wrong. The CDR3 loop reads CASSVVGRGTTSEQFF. CDR3 sequence (DNA): TGTGCCAGCAGCGTAGTAGGCAGGGGGACCACGAGTGAGCAGTTCTTC.